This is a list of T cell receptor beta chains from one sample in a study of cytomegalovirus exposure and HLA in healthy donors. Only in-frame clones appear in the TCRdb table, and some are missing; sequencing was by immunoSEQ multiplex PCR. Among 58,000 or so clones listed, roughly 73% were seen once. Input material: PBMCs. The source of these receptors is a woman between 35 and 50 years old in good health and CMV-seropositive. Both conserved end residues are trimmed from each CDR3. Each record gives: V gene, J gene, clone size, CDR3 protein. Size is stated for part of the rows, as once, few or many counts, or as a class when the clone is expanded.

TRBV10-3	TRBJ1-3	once	AISGGQTDTIY
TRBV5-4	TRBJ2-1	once	ASSSLSSGDGYNEQF
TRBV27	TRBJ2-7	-	ASSRGGEQY
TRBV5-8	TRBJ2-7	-	ASSFFLGTGEDEQY
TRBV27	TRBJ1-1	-	ASSLVEGGSAF
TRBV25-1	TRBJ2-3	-	ASSEGSGLGDTQY
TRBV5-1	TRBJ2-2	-	ASSFSGANTGELF
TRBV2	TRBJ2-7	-	ASSVGQGGYEQY
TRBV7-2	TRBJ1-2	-	ASSFGGANYGYT
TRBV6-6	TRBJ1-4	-	ASSYSKAGDEKLF
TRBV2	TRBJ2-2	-	ASSPPGLAGVNTGELF
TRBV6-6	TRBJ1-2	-	ASRGTGEFSGYT
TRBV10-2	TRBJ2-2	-	ASCIGGVNTGELF
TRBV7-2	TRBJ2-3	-	ASSPQDTQY
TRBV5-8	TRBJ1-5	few	ASSLGRTGGQPQH
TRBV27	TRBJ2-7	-	ASSLGTGYEQY
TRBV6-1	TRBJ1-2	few	ASSERGASYGYT
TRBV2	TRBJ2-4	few	ASSERGPNIQY
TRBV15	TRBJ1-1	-	ATSGRRGRRTEAF
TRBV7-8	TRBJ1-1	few	ASSQGDRDTEAF
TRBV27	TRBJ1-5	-	ASSLGQSNQPQH
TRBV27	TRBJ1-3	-	ASSPSLTESIY
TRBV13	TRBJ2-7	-	ASSLGGGSAYEQY
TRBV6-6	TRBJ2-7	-	ASSSGTGLPRGY
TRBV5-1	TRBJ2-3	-	ASRDEVLGDTQY
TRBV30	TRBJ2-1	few	ASTRLDEQF
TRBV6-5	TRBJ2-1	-	ASSAGFGVPNEQF
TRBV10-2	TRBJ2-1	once	ASSEAYNEQF
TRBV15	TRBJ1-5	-	ATRGLRGIDQPQH
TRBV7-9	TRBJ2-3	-	ASSAGGLTQY
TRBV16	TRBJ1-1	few	ASSQGREKAF
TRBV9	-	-	ASSVVADSYEQY
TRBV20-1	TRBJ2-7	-	SATDNYEQY
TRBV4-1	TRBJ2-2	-	ASSQEGYRDRGFWELF
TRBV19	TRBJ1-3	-	ASLPPGTGVGNTIY
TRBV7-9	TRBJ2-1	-	ASSPGGYEQF
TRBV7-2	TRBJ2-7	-	ASSFGGGGYEQY
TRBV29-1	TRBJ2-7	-	SVVQTYEQY
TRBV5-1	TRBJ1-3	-	ASTLQGASGNTIY
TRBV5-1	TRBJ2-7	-	ASSPRPDYERY
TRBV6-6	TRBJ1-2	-	ASTLGRGQRSRGYT
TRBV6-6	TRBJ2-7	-	ASRREGLPYEQY
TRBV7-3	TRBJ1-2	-	ASSPQPTGGGYT
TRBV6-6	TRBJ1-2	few	ASSYDMDRGYGYT
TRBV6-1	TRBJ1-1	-	ASSRQGPTEAF
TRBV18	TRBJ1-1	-	ASSQEVGNTEAF
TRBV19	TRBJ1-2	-	ASSTPGRARNYGYT
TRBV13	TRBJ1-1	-	ASTRRGLTEAF
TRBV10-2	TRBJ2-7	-	ATGLQSYEQY
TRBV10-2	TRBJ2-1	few	ASSDNEQF
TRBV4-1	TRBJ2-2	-	ASSQEVGQGWELF
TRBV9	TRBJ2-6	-	ASSGQGAGANVLT
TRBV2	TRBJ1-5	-	ASSSQYNQPQH
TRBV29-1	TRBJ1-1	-	SVSPGGTEAF
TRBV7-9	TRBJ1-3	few	ASSEDGGKSGNTIY
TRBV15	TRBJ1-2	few	ATSSRQGANYGYT
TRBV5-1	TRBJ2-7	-	ASSPGWKNSYEQY
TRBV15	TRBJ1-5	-	ATSRDLRPEQPQH
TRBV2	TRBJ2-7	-	ASRGVRSEQY